Listed below are T cell receptor beta chains from one sample, sequenced in a study of cytomegalovirus exposure and HLA in healthy donors. This table comes from immunoSEQ multiplex PCR, and its TCRdb copy is limited to in-frame clones, with some not included. The sample yields fewer than 150,000 clones, around 70% seen once. Sequencing used PBMCs. These receptors were taken from a man in his thirties or forties in good health and CMV-seronegative. The CDR3 runs from the conserved cysteine through the conserved F or W. The D gene is left open where the match is weak. Clone size is stated in some rows and not others, as once, few, many or a class when expanded.

clone_size	v_call	d_call	j_call	cdr3_length	cdr3_nt	cdr3_aa
NA	TRBV2	TRBD1	TRBJ1-5	14	TGTGCCAGCAGTTCCAGGGGGCAAGGTCAGCCCCAGCATTTT	CASSSRGQGQPQHF
NA	TRBV4-2	NA	TRBJ1-1	14	TGTGCCAGCAGCCGGGATTGGGGGGGCACTGAAGCTTTCTTT	CASSRDWGGTEAFF
NA	TRBV5-4	TRBD2	TRBJ2-7	15	TGTGCCAGCAGCTCCCTAGCGGGAGGGCCACGAGAGCAGTACTTC	CASSSLAGGPREQYF
NA	TRBV5-4	TRBD2	TRBJ2-1	17	TGTGCCAGCAGCTTGGCACAACTAGCGGGGGGATACAATGAGCAGTTCTTC	CASSLAQLAGGYNEQFF
NA	TRBV5-6	TRBD2	TRBJ2-3	16	TGTGCCAGCAGCTTGGCCGGGGGGACTAGCACAGATACGCAGTATTTT	CASSLAGGTSTDTQYF
NA	TRBV5-6	NA	TRBJ1-2	13	TGTGCCAGCAGCTTGCTCCAGGACTATGGCTACACCTTC	CASSLLQDYGYTF
many	TRBV5-1	NA	TRBJ2-5	14	TGCGCCAGCAGCGCCACCGTGGGGAGGGAGACCCAGTACTTC	CASSATVGRETQYF
NA	TRBV29-1	NA	TRBJ2-1	14	TGCAGCGTTGTGTTCGGGACACCCGACAATGAGCAGTTCTTC	CSVVFGTPDNEQFF
NA	TRBV5-1	NA	TRBJ2-7	15	TGCGCCAGCAGCTTGGGCGCTCTGGGGGGTGGAGAGCAGTACTTC	CASSLGALGGGEQYF
NA	TRBV13	TRBD1	TRBJ2-7	16	TGTGCCAGCAGTTACCGACAGGGAGAGGACTCCTACGAGCAGTACTTC	CASSYRQGEDSYEQYF
NA	TRBV9	NA	TRBJ1-1	14	TGTGCCAGCAGCCTTTTTGACGGGGGCACTGAAGCTTTCTTT	CASSLFDGGTEAFF
few	TRBV19	NA	TRBJ1-1	15	TGTGCCAGTAGTATAGATCTGACGGGGGACACTGAAGCTTTCTTT	CASSIDLTGDTEAFF
NA	TRBV9	NA	TRBJ2-3	15	TGTGCCAGCAGCGTTACAGGGAAAAGCACAGATACGCAGTATTTT	CASSVTGKSTDTQYF
few	TRBV4-3	TRBD1	TRBJ1-2	17	TGCGCCAGCAGCCAGCGATTTACAGGGGGAATAAACTATGGCTACACCTTC	CASSQRFTGGINYGYTF
once	TRBV5-1	TRBD2	TRBJ2-1	15	TGCGCCAGCAGACTCACTAGCGGGACCAGGAATGAGCAGTTCTTC	CASRLTSGTRNEQFF
NA	TRBV11-1	NA	TRBJ2-3	16	TGTGCCAGCAGCTTACTTTCAGGGGCGGGCACAGATACGCAGTATTTT	CASSLLSGAGTDTQYF
NA	TRBV7-3	NA	TRBJ2-2	15	TGTGCCAGCAGCCTAAATACAGGTCTGATGGGGGAGCTGTTTTTT	CASSLNTGLMGELFF
NA	TRBV28	TRBD1	TRBJ2-7	15	TGTGCCAGCAGCCCATCCGGGACAGGGTCCTACGAGCAGTACTTC	CASSPSGTGSYEQYF
NA	TRBV29-1	NA	TRBJ1-1	12	TGCAGCGTGGACAGTACCGGGCCTGAAGCTTTCTTT	CSVDSTGPEAFF
NA	TRBV5-1	TRBD2	TRBJ2-4	17	TGCGCCAGCAGCCCAACTAGCGGGGGCCCTTTGGGGAACATTCAGTACTTC	CASSPTSGGPLGNIQYF
NA	TRBV6-5	TRBD2	TRBJ2-7	14	TGTGCCAGCAGTTACGGGAGGGAGGCCTACGAGCAGTACTTC	CASSYGREAYEQYF
NA	TRBV11-1	NA	TRBJ2-2	16	TGTGCCAGCAGCTTATCCGGACTGGTCAACACCGGGGAGCTGTTTTTT	CASSLSGLVNTGELFF
NA	TRBV11-3	NA	TRBJ2-7	14	TGTGCCAGCAGCCAGACGGTGAGCGGTTACGAGCAGTACTTC	CASSQTVSGYEQYF
NA	TRBV7-6	NA	TRBJ1-1	18	TGTGCCAGCAGCTTAGGTAGCGGAGTAGGGATTGTGGACACTGAAGCTTTCTTT	CASSLGSGVGIVDTEAFF
NA	TRBV6-6	NA	TRBJ1-2	14	TGTGCCACCAGCGTCAACCAGGGTATCGATGGCTACACCTTC	CATSVNQGIDGYTF
NA	TRBV7-3	NA	TRBJ1-4	15	TGTGCCAGCAGCTTAAAGCGACAGCAAGATGAAAAACTGTTTTTT	CASSLKRQQDEKLFF
NA	TRBV5-6	NA	TRBJ2-1	14	TGTGCCAGCAGCTTGGCACTAGCAGAGAACGAGCAGTTCTTC	CASSLALAENEQFF
NA	TRBV30	NA	TRBJ2-7	17	TGTGCCTGGAGTGTAAATCTTCAGAGGAAAAGCTCCTACGAGCAGTACTTC	CAWSVNLQRKSSYEQYF
few	TRBV7-6	NA	TRBJ2-6	14	TGTGCCAGCAGCTGGACTCCTGAGGCCAACGTCCTGACTTTC	CASSWTPEANVLTF
NA	TRBV6-5	TRBD1	TRBJ1-2	14	TGTGCCAGCACCCGACAGGGGGGTATGGGTGGCTACACCTTC	CASTRQGGMGGYTF
once	TRBV6-1	NA	TRBJ2-5	14	TGTGCCAGCAGTGTACAGGGAGCACAAGAGACCCAGTACTTC	CASSVQGAQETQYF
NA	TRBV25-1	TRBD1	TRBJ1-4	16	TGTGCCAGCAGTGGATCGCCGGGACAGATAAATGAAAAACTGTTTTTT	CASSGSPGQINEKLFF